The rows below give T cell receptor beta chains drawn from one sample of a study of T cell repertoires in cytomegalovirus infection. TCRdb ran MiXCR on the reads and lists one entry per CDR3 protein. The sample gives some 180,000 distinct CDR3 sequences, roughly a fifth of which show up once; less than 3% is in the top ten. The sequenced sample consisted of PBMCs. The origin of the receptors is a human donor in good health (CMV status not recorded). Some clones in this sample may be carry-over from other donors' samples. The CDR3 runs from the conserved cysteine through the conserved F or W. Each record gives: D gene, clone size, V gene, J gene, CDR3 DNA, CDR3 protein. A D gene is named only where the DNA matches it firmly. The size field is filled for only some rows; it gives once, few, many or a size class.

d_call: -
clone_size: -
v_call: TRBV5-6
j_call: TRBJ2-7
cdr3_nt: TGTGCCAGCAGCTTTCGGAGAGCCTACGAGCAGTACTTC
cdr3_aa: CASSFRRAYEQYF

d_call: -
clone_size: many
v_call: TRBV2
j_call: TRBJ2-3
cdr3_nt: TGTGCCAGCAGTCTCAGGGGCGATACGCAGTATTTT
cdr3_aa: CASSLRGDTQYF

d_call: TRBD2
clone_size: -
v_call: TRBV30
j_call: TRBJ2-1
cdr3_nt: TGTGCCTGGAGATCCCCGGGAGGGAGTTATGAGCAGTTCTTC
cdr3_aa: CAWRSPGGSYEQFF

d_call: -
clone_size: -
v_call: TRBV9
j_call: TRBJ1-1
cdr3_nt: TGTGCCAGCAGCCAGGCAGTGAACACTGAAGCTTTCTTT
cdr3_aa: CASSQAVNTEAFF

d_call: TRBD2
clone_size: -
v_call: TRBV4-1
j_call: TRBJ2-7
cdr3_nt: TGCGCCAGCAGCCAAGACGCGGGGGGCGAGCAGTACTTC
cdr3_aa: CASSQDAGGEQYF

d_call: -
clone_size: few
v_call: TRBV18
j_call: TRBJ2-1
cdr3_nt: TGTGCCAGCTCACCAATTGGGGCGGGATACAATGAGCAGTTCTTC
cdr3_aa: CASSPIGAGYNEQFF

d_call: -
clone_size: -
v_call: TRBV7-2
j_call: TRBJ2-5
cdr3_nt: TGTGCCAGCAGCTTTACTAGATTCGGGACCCAGTACTTC
cdr3_aa: CASSFTRFGTQYF

d_call: TRBD2
clone_size: many
v_call: TRBV7-8
j_call: TRBJ2-2
cdr3_nt: TGTGCCAGCAGCCGGACTAGCGGACAGAACACCGGGGAGCTGTTTTTT
cdr3_aa: CASSRTSGQNTGELFF

d_call: -
clone_size: many
v_call: TRBV28
j_call: TRBJ2-1
cdr3_nt: TGTGCCAGCAGTTTAAGGGTAGACGGTGAGCAGTTCTTC
cdr3_aa: CASSLRVDGEQFF

d_call: TRBD1
clone_size: -
v_call: TRBV19
j_call: TRBJ2-2
cdr3_nt: TGTGCCAGTAGTATATTACAGGGGGCGAACACCGGGGAGCTGTTTTTT
cdr3_aa: CASSILQGANTGELFF

d_call: -
clone_size: many
v_call: TRBV7-6
j_call: TRBJ2-5
cdr3_nt: TGTGCCAGCAGCTTAGCGGGGCCAAAAGAGACCCAGTACTTC
cdr3_aa: CASSLAGPKETQYF

d_call: -
clone_size: few
v_call: TRBV15
j_call: TRBJ2-2
cdr3_nt: TGTGCCACCAGCAGCCGTTACACCGGGGAGCTGTTTTTT
cdr3_aa: CATSSRYTGELFF

d_call: TRBD2
clone_size: few
v_call: TRBV2
j_call: TRBJ2-3
cdr3_nt: TGTGCCAGCAGTGAGCTACTAGCGGGAGCAGATACGCAGTATTTT
cdr3_aa: CASSELLAGADTQYF

d_call: -
clone_size: once
v_call: TRBV19
j_call: TRBJ1-5
cdr3_nt: TGTGCCAGTTCAGGGCAGTTGTATAGCAATCAGCCCCAGCATTTT
cdr3_aa: CASSGQLYSNQPQHF

d_call: TRBD2
clone_size: -
v_call: TRBV6-1
j_call: TRBJ2-1
cdr3_nt: TGTGCCAGCGGGACTAGCTGGAGTAGCGGCTACAATGAGCAGTTCTTC
cdr3_aa: CASGTSWSSGYNEQFF

d_call: -
clone_size: -
v_call: TRBV11-2
j_call: TRBJ2-7
cdr3_nt: TGTGCCAGCAGCTTAGATCTCGAGCAGTACTTC
cdr3_aa: CASSLDLEQYF

d_call: TRBD1
clone_size: -
v_call: TRBV19
j_call: TRBJ2-7
cdr3_nt: TGTGCCAGTAGTATAACAGGGGATTCCTACGAGCAGTACTTC
cdr3_aa: CASSITGDSYEQYF

d_call: -
clone_size: few
v_call: TRBV7-3
j_call: TRBJ1-5
cdr3_nt: TGTGCCAGCAGCTTAAATGGGTTTCAGCCCCAGCATTTT
cdr3_aa: CASSLNGFQPQHF

d_call: TRBD2
clone_size: -
v_call: TRBV2
j_call: TRBJ2-3
cdr3_nt: TGTGCCAGCAGTCGTAGCGGGGGCCTCGCAGATACGCAGTATTTT
cdr3_aa: CASSRSGGLADTQYF

d_call: -
clone_size: -
v_call: TRBV27
j_call: TRBJ1-2
cdr3_nt: TGTGCCAGCAGCCCATGGGCAGAATTATCTATGGGCTACACCTTC
cdr3_aa: CASSPWAELSMGYTF

d_call: TRBD2
clone_size: -
v_call: TRBV7-9
j_call: TRBJ2-1
cdr3_nt: TGTGCCAGCAGCCAACCCTCCGGGACTAGTCTTCGGGAGCAGTTCTTC
cdr3_aa: CASSQPSGTSLREQFF

d_call: TRBD1
clone_size: few
v_call: TRBV28
j_call: TRBJ1-1
cdr3_nt: TGTGCCAGCACCGAGGCGGGACAGGGGAACACTGAAGCTTTCTTT
cdr3_aa: CASTEAGQGNTEAFF

d_call: -
clone_size: many
v_call: TRBV12-3/TRBV12-4
j_call: TRBJ2-5
cdr3_nt: TGTGCCAGCAGCTCTAGCGTAGGGGGGACCCAGTACTTC
cdr3_aa: CASSSSVGGTQYF

d_call: -
clone_size: -
v_call: TRBV7-6
j_call: TRBJ1-3
cdr3_nt: TGTGCCAGCAGCTCCCAGGGCGGAGATGGAAACACCATATATTTT
cdr3_aa: CASSSQGGDGNTIYF

d_call: -
clone_size: few
v_call: TRBV19
j_call: TRBJ1-2
cdr3_nt: TGTGCCAGTACGACGCCCGGTGGGGGGCCAGGAGGCTACACCTTC
cdr3_aa: CASTTPGGGPGGYTF

d_call: TRBD1
clone_size: -
v_call: TRBV20-1
j_call: TRBJ2-3
cdr3_nt: TGCAGTGCTAGGATACAGGGGACAACAGATACGCAGTATTTT
cdr3_aa: CSARIQGTTDTQYF

d_call: -
clone_size: few
v_call: TRBV12-3/TRBV12-4
j_call: TRBJ1-1
cdr3_nt: TGTGCCAGCAGCTATCCGGGAGCAGCGAACACTGAAGCTTTCTTT
cdr3_aa: CASSYPGAANTEAFF

d_call: -
clone_size: -
v_call: TRBV19
j_call: TRBJ1-2
cdr3_nt: TGTGCCAGTACCCGGACAGCCTACTATGGCTACACCTTC
cdr3_aa: CASTRTAYYGYTF

d_call: TRBD1
clone_size: -
v_call: TRBV7-2
j_call: TRBJ2-6
cdr3_nt: TGTGCCAGCAGCCCCCGAACAGGGGGCGGCGGTGGGGCCAACGTCCTGACTTTC
cdr3_aa: CASSPRTGGGGGANVLTF